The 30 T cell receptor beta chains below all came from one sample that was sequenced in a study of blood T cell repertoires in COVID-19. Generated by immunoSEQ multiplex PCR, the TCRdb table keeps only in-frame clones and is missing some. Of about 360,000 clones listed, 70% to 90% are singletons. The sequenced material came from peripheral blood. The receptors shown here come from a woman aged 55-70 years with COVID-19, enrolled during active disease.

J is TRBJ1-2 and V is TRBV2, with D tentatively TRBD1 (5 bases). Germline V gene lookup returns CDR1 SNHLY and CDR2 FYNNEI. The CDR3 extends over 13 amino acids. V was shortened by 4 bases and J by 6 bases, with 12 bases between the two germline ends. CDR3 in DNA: TGTGCCAGCAGTGTCCAGGGTACGGATGGCTACACCTTC. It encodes CASSVQGTDGYTF.

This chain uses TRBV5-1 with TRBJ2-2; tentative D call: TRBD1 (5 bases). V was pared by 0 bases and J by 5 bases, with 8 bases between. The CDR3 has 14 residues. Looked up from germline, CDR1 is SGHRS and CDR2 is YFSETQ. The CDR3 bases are TGCGCCAGCAGCTTGGATAGACAGACCGGGGAGCTGTTTTTT. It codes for CASSLDRQTGELFF.

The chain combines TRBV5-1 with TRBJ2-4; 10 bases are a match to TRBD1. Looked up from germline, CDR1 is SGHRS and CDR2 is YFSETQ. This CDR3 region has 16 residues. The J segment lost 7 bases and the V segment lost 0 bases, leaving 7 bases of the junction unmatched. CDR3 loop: CASSLAGGTGVNIQYF. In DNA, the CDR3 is TGCGCCAGCAGCTTGGCCGGCGGGACAGGGGTTAACATTCAGTACTTC.

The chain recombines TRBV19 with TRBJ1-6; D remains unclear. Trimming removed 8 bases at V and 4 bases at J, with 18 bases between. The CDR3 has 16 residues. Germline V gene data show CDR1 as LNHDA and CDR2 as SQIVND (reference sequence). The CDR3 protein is CASSELTAGYNSPLHF. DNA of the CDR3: TGTGCCAGTTCCGAGCTCACCGCGGGATATAATTCACCCCTCCACTTT. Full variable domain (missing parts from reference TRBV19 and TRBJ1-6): DGGITQSPKYLFRKEGQNVTLSCEQNLNHDAMYWYRQDPGQGLRLIYYSQIVNDFQKGDIAEGYSVSREKKESFPLTVTSAQKNPTAFYLCASSELTAGYNSPLHFGNGTRLTVT.

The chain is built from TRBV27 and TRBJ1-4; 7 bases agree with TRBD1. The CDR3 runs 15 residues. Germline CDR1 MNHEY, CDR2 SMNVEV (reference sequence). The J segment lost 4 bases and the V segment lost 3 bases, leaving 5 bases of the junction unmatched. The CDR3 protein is CASSLFGQDNEKLFF. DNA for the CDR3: TGTGCCAGCAGTTTGTTTGGACAGGATAATGAAAAACTGTTTTTT.

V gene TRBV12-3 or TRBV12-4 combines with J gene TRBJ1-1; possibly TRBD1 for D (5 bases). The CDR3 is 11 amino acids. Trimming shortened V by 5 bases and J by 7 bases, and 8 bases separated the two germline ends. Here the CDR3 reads CASSQGNEAFF. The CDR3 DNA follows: TGTGCCAGCAGTCAGGGTAATGAAGCTTTCTTT.

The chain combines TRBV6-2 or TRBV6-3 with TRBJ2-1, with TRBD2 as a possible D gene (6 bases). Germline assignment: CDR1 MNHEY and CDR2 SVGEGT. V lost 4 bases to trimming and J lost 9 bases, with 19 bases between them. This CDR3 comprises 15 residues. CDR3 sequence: CASSWRVGLHPEQFF. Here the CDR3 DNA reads TGTGCCAGCAGTTGGAGGGTGGGACTTCATCCTGAGCAGTTCTTC.

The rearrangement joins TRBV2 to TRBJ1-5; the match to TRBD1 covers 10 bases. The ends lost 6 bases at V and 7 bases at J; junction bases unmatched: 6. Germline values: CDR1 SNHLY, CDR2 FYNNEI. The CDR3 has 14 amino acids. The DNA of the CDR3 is TGTGCCAGCAGCCTGACAGGGGGCCAGCAGCCCCAGCATTTT. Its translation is CASSLTGGQQPQHF.

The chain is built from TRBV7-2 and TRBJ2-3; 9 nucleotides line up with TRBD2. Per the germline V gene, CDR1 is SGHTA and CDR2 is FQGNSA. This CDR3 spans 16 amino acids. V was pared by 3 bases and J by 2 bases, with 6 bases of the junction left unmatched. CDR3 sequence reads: CASSLPGGGVTDTQYF. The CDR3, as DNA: TGTGCCAGCAGCTTGCCTGGCGGGGGGGTCACAGATACGCAGTATTTT. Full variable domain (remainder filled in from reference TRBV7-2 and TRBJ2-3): GAGVSQSPSNKVTEKGKDVELRCDPISGHTALYWYRQSLGQGLEFLIYFQGNSAPDKSGLPSDRFSAERTGGSVSTLTIQRTQQEDSAVYLCASSLPGGGVTDTQYFGPGTRLTVL.

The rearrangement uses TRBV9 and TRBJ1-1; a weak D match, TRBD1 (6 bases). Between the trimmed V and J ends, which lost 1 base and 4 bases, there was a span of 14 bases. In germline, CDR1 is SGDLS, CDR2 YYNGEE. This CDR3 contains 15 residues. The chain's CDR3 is CASSVSGGPTTEAFF. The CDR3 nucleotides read TGTGCCAGCAGCGTAAGTGGGGGCCCGACCACTGAAGCTTTCTTT. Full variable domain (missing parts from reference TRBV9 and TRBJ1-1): DSGVTQTPKHLITATGQRVTLRCSPRSGDLSVYWYQQSLDQGLQFLIQYYNGEERAKGNILERFSAQQFPDLHSELNLSSLELGDSALYFCASSVSGGPTTEAFFGQGTRLTVV.

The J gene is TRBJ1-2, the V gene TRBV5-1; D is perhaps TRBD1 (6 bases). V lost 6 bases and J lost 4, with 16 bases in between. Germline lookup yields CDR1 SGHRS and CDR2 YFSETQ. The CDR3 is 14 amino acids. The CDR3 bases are TGCGCCAGCATAACGGCCCCAGGGGCCTATGGCTACACCTTC. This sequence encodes CASITAPGAYGYTF.

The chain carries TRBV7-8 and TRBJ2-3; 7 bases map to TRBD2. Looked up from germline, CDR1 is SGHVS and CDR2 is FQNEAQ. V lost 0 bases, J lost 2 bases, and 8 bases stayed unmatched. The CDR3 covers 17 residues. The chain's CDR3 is CASSLARGGGYTDTQYF. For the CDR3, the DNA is TGTGCCAGCAGCTTAGCGCGTGGGGGGGGGTACACAGATACGCAGTATTTT.

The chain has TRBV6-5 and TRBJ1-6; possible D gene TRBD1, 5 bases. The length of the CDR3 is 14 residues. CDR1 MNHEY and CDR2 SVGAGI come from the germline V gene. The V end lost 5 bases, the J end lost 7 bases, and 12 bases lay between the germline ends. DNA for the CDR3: TGTGCCAGCAGTACGGGACTTAACAATTCACCCCTCCACTTT. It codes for CASSTGLNNSPLHF.

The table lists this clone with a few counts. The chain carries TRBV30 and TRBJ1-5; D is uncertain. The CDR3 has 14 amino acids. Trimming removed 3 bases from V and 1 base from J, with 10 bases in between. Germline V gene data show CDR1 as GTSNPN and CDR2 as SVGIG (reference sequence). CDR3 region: CAWSPGESNQPQHF. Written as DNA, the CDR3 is TGTGCCTGGAGCCCCGGGGAGAGCAATCAGCCCCAGCATTTT.

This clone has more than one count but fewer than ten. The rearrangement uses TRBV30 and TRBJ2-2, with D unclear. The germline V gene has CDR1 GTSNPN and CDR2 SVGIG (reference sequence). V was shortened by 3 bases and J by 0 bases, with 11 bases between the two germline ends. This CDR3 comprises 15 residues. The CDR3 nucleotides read TGTGCCTGGAGCCCTTTTCGGGCGAACACCGGGGAGCTGTTTTTT. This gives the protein CAWSPFRANTGELFF.

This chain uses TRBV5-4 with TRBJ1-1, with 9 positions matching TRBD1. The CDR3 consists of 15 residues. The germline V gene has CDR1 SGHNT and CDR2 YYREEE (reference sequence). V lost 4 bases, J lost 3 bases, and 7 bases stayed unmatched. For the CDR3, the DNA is TGTGCCAGCAGCCGAAACAGGGGGCTCGACACTGAAGCTTTCTTT. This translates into CASSRNRGLDTEAFF.

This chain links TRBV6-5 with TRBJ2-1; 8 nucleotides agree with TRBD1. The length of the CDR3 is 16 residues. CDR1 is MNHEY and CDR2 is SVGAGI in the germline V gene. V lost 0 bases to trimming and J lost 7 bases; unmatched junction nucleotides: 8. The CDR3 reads CASSYSLSGGKNEQFF. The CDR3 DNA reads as TGTGCCAGCAGTTACTCGTTGTCAGGGGGCAAAAATGAGCAGTTCTTC.

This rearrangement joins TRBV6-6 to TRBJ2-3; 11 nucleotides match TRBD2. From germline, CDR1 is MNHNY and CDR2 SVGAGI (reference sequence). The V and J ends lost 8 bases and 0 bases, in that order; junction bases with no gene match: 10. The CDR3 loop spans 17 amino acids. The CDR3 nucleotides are TGTGCCAGCCGTCTCCTAGCGGGGGGCTTTAGCACAGATACGCAGTATTTT. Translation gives CASRLLAGGFSTDTQYF.

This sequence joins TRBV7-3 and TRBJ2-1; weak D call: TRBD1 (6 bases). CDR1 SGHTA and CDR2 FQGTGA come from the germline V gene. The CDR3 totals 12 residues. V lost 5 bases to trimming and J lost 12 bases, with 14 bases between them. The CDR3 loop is CASSQDSPGQFF. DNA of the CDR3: TGTGCCAGCAGCCAGGACAGCCCGGGGCAGTTCTTC.

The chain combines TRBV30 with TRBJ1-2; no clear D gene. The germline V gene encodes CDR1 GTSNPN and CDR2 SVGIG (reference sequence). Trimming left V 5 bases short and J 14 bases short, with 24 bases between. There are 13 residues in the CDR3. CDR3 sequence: CAWESGRSGSGTF. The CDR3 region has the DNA TGTGCCTGGGAGAGCGGGCGAAGTGGCTCGGGTACCTTC. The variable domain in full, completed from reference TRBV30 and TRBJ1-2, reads SQTIHQWPATLVQPVGSPLSLECTVEGTSNPNLYWYRQAAGRGLQLLFYSVGIGQISSEVPQNLSASRPQDRQFILSSKKLLLSDSGFYLCAWESGRSGSGTFGSGTRLTVV.

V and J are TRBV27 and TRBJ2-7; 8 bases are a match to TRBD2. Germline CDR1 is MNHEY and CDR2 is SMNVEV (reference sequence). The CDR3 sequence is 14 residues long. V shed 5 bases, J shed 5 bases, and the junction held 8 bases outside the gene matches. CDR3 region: CASSLSGVLNEQYF. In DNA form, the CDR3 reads TGTGCCAGCAGTCTTAGCGGGGTATTAAACGAGCAGTACTTC.

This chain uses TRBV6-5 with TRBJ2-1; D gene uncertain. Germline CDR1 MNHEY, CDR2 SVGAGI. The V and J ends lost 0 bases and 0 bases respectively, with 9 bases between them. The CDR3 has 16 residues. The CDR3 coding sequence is TGTGCCAGCAGTTACTCATCCTGGAGCTCCTACAATGAGCAGTTCTTC. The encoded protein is CASSYSSWSSYNEQFF.

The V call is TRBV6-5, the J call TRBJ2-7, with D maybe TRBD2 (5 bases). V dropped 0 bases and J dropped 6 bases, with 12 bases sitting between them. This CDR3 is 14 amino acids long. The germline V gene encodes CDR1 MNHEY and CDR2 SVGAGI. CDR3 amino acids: CASSYSARGGEQYF. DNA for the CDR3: TGTGCCAGCAGTTACTCGGCACGGGGTGGCGAGCAGTACTTC.

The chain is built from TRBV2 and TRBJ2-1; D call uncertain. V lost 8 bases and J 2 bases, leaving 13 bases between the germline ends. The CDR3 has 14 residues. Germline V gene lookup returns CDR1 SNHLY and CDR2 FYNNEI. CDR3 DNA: TGTGCCAGCCTTAGGCACAGTACCTACAATGAGCAGTTCTTC. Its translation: CASLRHSTYNEQFF.

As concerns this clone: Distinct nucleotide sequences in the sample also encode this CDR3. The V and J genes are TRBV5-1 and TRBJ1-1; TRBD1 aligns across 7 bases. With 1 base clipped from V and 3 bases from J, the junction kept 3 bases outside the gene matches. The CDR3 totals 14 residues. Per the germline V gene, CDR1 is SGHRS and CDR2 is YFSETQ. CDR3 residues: CASSLRQGDTEAFF. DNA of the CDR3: TGCGCCAGCAGCTTGAGGCAGGGGGACACTGAAGCTTTCTTT.

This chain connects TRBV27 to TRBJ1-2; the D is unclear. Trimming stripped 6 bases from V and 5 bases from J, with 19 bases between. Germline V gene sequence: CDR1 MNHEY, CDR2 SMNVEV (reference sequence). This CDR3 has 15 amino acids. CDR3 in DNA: TGTGCCAGCAGATACCGACGGGGTTTTGAGTATGGCTACACCTTC. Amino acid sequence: CASRYRRGFEYGYTF.

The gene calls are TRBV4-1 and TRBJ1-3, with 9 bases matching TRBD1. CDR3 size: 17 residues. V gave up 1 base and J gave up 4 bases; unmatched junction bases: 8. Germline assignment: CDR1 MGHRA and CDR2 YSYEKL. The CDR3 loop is CASSQVVTGGKGNTIYF. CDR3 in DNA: TGCGCCAGCAGCCAAGTCGTGACAGGGGGTAAGGGAAACACCATATATTTT.

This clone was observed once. CDR3 sequence: CASSSTGVNTEAFF. The CDR3 DNA sequence: TGTGCCAGCAGTTCCACAGGGGTGAACACTGAAGCTTTCTTT. The chain combines TRBV6-5 with TRBJ1-1; 7 nucleotides line up with TRBD1. The CDR3 is 14 residues long. The germline V gene encodes CDR1 MNHEY and CDR2 SVGAGI. V trimming: 4 bases; J trimming: 0 bases; junction bases outside the gene matches: 2.

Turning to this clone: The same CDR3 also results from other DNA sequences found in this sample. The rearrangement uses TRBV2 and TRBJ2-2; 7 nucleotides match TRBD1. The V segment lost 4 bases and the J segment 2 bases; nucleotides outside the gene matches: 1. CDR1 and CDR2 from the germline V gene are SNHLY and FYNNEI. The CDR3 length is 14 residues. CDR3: CASSGTGNTGELFF. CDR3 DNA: TGTGCCAGCAGTGGGACAGGAAACACCGGGGAGCTGTTTTTT.

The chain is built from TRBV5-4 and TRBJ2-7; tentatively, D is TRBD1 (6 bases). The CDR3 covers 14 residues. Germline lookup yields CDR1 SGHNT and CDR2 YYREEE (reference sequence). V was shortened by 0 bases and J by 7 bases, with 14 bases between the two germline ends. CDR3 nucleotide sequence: TGTGCCAGCAGCTTGGACTATCAGGGGCGGGAGCAGTACTTC. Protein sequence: CASSLDYQGREQYF.